This T cell receptor (beta chain) was observed in a study of T cells in tuberculosis. Study-level results: GMM-specific TCRs were nearer to active tuberculosis alpha repertoires, suggesting expansion.

TCRdb's table, derived via immunoSEQ multiplex PCR, lists solely in-frame clones and lacks some. The repertoire holds under 40,000 clones, with approximately 93% as singletons. Regarding this clone: No antigen is known for it.

On average approximately 90,000 T cells per donor were immunosequenced. CDR3 length equals 18 residues. Germline lookup yields CDR1 MDHEN and CDR2 SYDVKM. The germline V and J ends were trimmed by 6 bases and 2 bases, with 23 bases remaining between them. Sequenced material: PBMCs. This clonotype was obtained from a donor aged 10 to 29 with latent tuberculosis or without tuberculosis infection. This chain connects TRBV28 to TRBJ1-3; D unresolved. The CDR3 nucleotides read TGTGCCAGCAGCATCAACCCGGGAAGACGCGGGGCTGGAAACACCATATATTTT. Translated, it gives CASSINPGRRGAGNTIYF.